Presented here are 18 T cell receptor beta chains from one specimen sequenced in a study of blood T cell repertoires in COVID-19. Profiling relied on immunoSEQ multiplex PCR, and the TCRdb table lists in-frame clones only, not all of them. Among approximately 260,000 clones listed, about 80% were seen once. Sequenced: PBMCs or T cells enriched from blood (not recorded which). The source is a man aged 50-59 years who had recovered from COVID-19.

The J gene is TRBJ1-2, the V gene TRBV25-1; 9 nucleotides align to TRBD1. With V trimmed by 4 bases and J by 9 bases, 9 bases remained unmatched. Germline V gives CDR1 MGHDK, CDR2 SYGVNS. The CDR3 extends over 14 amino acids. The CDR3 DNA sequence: TGTGCCAGCAGTGGCCGCGGGACAGGGAGTAGCTACACCTTC. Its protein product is CASSGRGTGSSYTF.

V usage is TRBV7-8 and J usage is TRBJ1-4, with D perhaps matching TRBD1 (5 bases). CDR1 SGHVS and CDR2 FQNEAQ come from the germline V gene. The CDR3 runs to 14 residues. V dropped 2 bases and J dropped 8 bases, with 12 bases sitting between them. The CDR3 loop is CASSLWQGGEKLFF. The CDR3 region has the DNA TGTGCCAGCAGCTTATGGCAGGGAGGCGAAAAACTGTTTTTT.

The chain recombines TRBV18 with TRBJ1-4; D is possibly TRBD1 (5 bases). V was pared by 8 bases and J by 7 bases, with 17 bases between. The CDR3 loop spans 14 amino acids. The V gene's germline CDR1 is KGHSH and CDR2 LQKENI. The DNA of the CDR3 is TGTGCCAGCCAGGCCGTGGGGACTGGTGAAAAACTGTTTTTT. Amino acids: CASQAVGTGEKLFF.

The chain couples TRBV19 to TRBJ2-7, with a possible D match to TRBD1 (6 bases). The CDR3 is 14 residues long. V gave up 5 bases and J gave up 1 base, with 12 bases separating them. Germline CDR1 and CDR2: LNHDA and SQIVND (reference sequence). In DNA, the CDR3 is TGTGCCAGTAGTCCCGCAGGGGTTTCCTACGAGCAGTACTTC. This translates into CASSPAGVSYEQYF.

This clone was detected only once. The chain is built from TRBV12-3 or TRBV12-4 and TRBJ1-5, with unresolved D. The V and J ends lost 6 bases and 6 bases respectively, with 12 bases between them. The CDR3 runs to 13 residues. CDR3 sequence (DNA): TGTGCCAGCAGCTCACTTATGTTTCAGCCCCAGCATTTT. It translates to CASSSLMFQPQHF.

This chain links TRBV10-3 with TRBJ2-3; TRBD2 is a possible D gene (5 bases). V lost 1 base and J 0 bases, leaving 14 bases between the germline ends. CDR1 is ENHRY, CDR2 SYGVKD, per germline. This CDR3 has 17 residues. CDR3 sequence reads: CAISEFTWGASTDTQYF. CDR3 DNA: TGTGCCATCAGTGAGTTTACATGGGGAGCTAGCACAGATACGCAGTATTTT.

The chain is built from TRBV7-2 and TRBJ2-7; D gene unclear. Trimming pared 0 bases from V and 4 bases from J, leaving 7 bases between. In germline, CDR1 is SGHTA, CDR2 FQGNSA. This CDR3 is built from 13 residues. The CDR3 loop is CASSLALRYEQYF. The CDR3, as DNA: TGTGCCAGCAGCTTAGCGTTGCGGTACGAGCAGTACTTC.

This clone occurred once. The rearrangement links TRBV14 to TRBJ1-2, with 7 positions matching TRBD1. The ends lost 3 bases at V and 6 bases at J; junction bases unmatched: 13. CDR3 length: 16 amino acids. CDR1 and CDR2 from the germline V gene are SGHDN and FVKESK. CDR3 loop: CASSHISTGRRDGYTF. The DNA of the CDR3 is TGTGCCAGCAGCCACATCTCGACAGGGAGGAGGGATGGCTACACCTTC. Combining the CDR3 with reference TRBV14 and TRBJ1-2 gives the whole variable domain EAGVTQFPSHSVIEKGQTVTLRCDPISGHDNLYWYRRVMGKEIKFLLHFVKESKQDESGMPNNRFLAERTGGTYSTLKVQPAELEDSGVYFCASSHISTGRRDGYTFGSGTRLTVV.

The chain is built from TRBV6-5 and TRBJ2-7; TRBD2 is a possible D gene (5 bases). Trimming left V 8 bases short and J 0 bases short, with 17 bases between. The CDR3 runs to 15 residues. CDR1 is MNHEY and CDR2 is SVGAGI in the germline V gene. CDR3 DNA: TGTGCCAGCGCACCACCGGGAATCAACTCCTACGAGCAGTACTTC. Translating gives CASAPPGINSYEQYF.

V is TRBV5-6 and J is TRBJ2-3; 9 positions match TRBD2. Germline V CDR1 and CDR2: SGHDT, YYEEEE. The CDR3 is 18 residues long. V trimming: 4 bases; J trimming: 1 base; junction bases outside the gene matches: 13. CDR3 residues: CASSLHPAGGKGTDTQYF. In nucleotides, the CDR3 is TGTGCCAGCAGCCTACATCCAGCGGGGGGCAAGGGCACAGATACGCAGTATTTT.

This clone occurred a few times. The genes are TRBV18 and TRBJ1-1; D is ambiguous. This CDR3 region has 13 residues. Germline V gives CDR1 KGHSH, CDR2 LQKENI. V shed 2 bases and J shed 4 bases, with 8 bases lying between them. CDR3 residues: CASSPIIGTEAFF. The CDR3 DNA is TGTGCCAGCTCACCAATCATCGGCACTGAAGCTTTCTTT.

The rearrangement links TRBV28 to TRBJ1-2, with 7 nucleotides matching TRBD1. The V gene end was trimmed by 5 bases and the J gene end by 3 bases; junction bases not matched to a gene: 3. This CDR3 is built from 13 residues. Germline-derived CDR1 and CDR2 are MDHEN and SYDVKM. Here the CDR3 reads CASSSGQDYGYTF. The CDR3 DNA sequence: TGTGCCAGCAGTAGCGGACAGGACTATGGCTACACCTTC.

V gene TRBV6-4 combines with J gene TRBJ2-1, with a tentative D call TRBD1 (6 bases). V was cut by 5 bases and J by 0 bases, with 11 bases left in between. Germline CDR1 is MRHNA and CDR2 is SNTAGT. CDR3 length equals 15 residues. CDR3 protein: CASSQDSRSYNEQFF. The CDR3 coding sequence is TGTGCCAGCAGTCAGGACAGCCGCTCCTACAATGAGCAGTTCTTC.

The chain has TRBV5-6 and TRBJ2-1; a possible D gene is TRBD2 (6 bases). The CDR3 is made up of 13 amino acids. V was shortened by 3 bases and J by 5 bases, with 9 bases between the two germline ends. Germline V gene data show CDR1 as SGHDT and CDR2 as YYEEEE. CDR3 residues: CASSYGTDNEQFF. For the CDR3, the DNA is TGTGCCAGCAGCTACGGGACTGACAATGAGCAGTTCTTC. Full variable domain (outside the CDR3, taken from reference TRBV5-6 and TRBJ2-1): DAGVTQSPTHLIKTRGQQVTLRCSPKSGHDTVSWYQQALGQGPQFIFQYYEEEERQRGNFPDRFSGHQFPNYSSELNVNALLLGDSALYLCASSYGTDNEQFFGPGTRLTVL.

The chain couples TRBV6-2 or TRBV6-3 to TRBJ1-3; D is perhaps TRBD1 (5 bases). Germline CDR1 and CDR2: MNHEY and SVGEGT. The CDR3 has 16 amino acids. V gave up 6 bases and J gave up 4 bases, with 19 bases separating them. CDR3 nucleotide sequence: TGTGCCAGCAGCCCTGACAGCCTCGTCGGCGGAAACACCATATATTTT. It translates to CASSPDSLVGGNTIYF.

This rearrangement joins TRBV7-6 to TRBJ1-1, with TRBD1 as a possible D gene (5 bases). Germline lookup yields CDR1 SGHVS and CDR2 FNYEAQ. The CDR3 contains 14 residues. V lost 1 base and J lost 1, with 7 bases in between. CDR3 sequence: CASSLEGENTEAFF. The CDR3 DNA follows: TGTGCCAGCAGCTTAGAAGGGGAGAACACTGAAGCTTTCTTT.

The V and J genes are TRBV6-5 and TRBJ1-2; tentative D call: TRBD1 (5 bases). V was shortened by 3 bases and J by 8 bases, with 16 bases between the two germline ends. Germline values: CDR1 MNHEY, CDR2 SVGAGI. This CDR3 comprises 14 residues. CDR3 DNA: TGTGCCAGCAGTTATGATAAAGGGGTCGGCGGCTACACCTTC. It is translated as CASSYDKGVGGYTF.

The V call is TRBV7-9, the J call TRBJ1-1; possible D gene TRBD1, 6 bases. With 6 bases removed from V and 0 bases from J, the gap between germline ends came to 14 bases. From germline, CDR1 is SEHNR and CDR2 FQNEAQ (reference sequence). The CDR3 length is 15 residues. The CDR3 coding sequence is TGTGCCAGCAGTTACCGACAGGACCTGAACACTGAAGCTTTCTTT. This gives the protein CASSYRQDLNTEAFF.